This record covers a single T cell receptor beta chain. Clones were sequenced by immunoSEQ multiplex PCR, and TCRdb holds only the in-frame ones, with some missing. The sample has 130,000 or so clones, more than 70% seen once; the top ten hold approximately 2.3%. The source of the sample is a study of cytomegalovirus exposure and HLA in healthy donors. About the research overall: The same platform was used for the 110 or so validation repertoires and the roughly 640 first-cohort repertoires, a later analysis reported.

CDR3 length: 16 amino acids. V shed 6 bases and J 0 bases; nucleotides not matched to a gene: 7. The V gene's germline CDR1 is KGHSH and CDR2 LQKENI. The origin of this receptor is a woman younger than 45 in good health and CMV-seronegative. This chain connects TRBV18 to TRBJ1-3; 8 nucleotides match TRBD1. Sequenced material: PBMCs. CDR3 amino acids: CASSATGAVSGNTIYF. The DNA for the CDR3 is TGTGCCAGCTCCGCGACAGGGGCTGTCTCTGGAAACACCATATATTTT. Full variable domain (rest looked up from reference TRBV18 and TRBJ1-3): NAGVMQNPRHLVRRRGQEARLRCSPMKGHSHVYWYRQLPEEGLKFMVYLQKENIIDESGMPKERFSAEFPKEGPSILRIQQVVRGDSAAYFCASSATGAVSGNTIYFGEGSWLTVV.